The present T cell receptor (beta chain) was sequenced within a study of vaccination effects on CD4 cells after COVID-19. Data came from immunoSEQ multiplex PCR; TCRdb stores just in-frame clones and leaves some out. The sample consists of approximately 30,000 clones, about 66% of them appearing once. Study-wide results and limits: Infection-derived and vaccine-derived clones contracted markedly late after vaccination.

The table lists this clone with a count of one. Its antigen is still unknown. Viral peptide pool expansion of antigen-specific CD4+ T cells preceded sequencing in the ViraFEST assay. Cells that had been cultured for less than eleven days were the source of isolated CD4+ T cells. Half-medium replacement with IL-2 medium occurred on days 3 and 7. Germline assignment: CDR1 GTSNPN and CDR2 SVGIG (reference sequence). The V and J ends lost 0 bases and 1 base respectively, with 15 bases between them. There are 16 residues in the CDR3. The sequenced sample was CD4+ T cells from PBMCs cultured with HCoV-229E spike peptides, obtained before COVID-19 vaccination. The genes are TRBV30 and TRBJ1-1; D possibly corresponds to TRBD1 (6 bases). The source of this sequence is a human donor who received a COVID-19 vaccine. The CDR3 reads CAWSVGGAVRNTEAFF. The CDR3 DNA is TGTGCCTGGAGTGTAGGGGGGGCGGTGAGGAACACTGAAGCTTTCTTT.